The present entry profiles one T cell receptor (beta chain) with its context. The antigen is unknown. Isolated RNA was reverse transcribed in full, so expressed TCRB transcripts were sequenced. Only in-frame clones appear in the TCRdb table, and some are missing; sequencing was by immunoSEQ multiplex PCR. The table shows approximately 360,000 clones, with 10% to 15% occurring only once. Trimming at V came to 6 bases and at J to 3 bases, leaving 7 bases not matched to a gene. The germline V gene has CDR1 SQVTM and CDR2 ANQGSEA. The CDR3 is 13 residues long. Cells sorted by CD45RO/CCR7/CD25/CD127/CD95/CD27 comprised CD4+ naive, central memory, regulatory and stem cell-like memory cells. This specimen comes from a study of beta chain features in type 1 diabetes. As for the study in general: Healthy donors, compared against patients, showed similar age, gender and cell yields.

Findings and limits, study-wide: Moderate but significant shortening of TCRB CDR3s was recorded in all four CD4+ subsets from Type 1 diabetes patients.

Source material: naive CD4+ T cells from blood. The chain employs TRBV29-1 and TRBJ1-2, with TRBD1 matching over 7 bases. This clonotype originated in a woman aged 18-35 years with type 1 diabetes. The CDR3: CSVTTGRYYGYTF. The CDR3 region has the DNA TGCAGCGTGACGACAGGGAGGTACTATGGCTACACCTTC.